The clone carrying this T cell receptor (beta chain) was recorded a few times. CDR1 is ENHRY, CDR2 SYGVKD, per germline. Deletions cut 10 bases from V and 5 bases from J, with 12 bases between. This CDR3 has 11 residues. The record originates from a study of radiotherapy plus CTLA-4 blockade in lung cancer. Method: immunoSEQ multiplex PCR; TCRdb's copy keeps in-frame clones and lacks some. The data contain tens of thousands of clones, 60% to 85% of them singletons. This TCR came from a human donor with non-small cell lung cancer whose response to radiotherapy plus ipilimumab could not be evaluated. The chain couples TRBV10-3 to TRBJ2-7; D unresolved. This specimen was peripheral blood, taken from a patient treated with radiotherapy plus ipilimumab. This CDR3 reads CATLTLNEQYF. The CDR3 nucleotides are TGTGCCACCCTGACTCTAAACGAGCAGTACTTC.